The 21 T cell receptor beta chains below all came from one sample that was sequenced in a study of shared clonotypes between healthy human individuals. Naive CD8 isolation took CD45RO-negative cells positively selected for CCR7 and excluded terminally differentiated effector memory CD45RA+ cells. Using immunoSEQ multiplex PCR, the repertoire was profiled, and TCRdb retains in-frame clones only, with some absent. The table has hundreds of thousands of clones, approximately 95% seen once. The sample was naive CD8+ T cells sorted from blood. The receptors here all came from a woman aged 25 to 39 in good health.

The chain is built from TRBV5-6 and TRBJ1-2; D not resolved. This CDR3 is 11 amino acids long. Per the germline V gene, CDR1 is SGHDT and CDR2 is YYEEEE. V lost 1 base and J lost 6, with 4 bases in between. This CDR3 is CASSLLDGYTF. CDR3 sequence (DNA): TGTGCCAGCAGCTTGCTCGATGGCTACACCTTC.

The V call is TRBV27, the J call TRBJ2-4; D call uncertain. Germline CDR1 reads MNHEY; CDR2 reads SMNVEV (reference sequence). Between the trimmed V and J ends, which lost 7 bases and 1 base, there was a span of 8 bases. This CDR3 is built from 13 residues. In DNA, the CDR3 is TGTGCCAGCATCGACGATGCCAAAAACATTCAGTACTTC. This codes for CASIDDAKNIQYF.

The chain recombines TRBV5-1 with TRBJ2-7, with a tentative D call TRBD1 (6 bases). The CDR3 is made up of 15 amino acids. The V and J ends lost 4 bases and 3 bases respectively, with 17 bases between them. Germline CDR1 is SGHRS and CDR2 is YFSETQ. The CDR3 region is CASSPEDSRGYEQYF. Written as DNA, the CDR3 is TGCGCCAGCAGCCCGGAGGACAGTCGGGGCTACGAGCAGTACTTC.

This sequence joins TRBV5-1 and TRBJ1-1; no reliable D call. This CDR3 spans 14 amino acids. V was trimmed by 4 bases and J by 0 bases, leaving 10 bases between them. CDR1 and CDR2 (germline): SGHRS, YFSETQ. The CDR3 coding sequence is TGCGCCAGCAGCCCGGGAGGGATGAACACTGAAGCTTTCTTT. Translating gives CASSPGGMNTEAFF.

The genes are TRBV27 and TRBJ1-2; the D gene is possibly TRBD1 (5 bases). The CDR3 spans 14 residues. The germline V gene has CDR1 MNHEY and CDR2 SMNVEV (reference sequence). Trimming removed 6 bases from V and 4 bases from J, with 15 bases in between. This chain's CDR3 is CASSETARAYGYTF. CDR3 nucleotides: TGTGCCAGCAGCGAAACGGCCAGGGCCTATGGCTACACCTTC.

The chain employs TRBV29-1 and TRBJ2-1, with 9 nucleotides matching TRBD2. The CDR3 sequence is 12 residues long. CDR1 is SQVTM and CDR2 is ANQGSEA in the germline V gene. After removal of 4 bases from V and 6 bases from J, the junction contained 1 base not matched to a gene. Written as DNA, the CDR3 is TGCAGCGTTGTGGGACTAGCCAATGAGCAGTTCTTC. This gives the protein CSVVGLANEQFF.

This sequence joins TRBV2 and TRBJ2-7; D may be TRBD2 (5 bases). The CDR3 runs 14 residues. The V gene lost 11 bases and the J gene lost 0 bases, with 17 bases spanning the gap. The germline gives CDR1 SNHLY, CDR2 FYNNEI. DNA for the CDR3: TGTGCCGGCTTGGGAGAAGGAAGCTCCTACGAGCAGTACTTC. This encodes CAGLGEGSSYEQYF.

CDR3 protein: CASSYSRGNQETQYF. CDR3 coding DNA: TGTGCCAGCAGTTACTCCCGGGGTAACCAAGAGACCCAGTACTTC. The V and J genes are TRBV6-5 and TRBJ2-5, with D tentatively TRBD2 (5 bases). The V end lost 0 bases, the J end lost 0 bases, and 8 bases lay between the germline ends. This CDR3 is built from 15 residues. CDR1 is MNHEY, CDR2 SVGAGI, per germline.

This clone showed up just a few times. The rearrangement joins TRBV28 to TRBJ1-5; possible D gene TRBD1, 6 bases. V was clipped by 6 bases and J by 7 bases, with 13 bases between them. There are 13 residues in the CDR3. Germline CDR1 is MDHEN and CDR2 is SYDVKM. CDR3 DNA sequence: TGTGCCAGCAGCAGCATACAGGGACAGCCCCAGCATTTT. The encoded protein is CASSSIQGQPQHF.

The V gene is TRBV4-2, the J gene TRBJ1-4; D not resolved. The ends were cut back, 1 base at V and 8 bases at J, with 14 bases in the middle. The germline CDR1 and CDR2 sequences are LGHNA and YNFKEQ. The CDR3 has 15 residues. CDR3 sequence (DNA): TGTGCCAGCAGCCAAGCAGACGCTGGGGTGGAAAAACTGTTTTTT. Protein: CASSQADAGVEKLFF.

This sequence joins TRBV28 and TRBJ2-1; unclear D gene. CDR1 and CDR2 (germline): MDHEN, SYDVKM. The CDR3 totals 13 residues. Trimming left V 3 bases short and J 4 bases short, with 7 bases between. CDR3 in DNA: TGTGCCAGCAGTTTTTCCGGTTACAATGAGCAGTTCTTC. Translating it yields CASSFSGYNEQFF.

The CDR3 spells CASSESSRTQETQYF. The CDR3, as DNA: TGCGCCAGCAGTGAGTCGAGCCGAACTCAAGAGACCCAGTACTTC. The rearrangement joins TRBV10-2 to TRBJ2-5; D gene ambiguous. The CDR3 consists of 15 residues. Trimming left V 0 bases short and J 2 bases short, with 10 bases between. Looked up from germline, CDR1 is WSHSY and CDR2 is SAAADI.

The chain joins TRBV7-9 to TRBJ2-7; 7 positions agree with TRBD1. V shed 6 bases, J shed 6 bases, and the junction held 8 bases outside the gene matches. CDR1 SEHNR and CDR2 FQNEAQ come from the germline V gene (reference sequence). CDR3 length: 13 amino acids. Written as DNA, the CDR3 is TGTGCCAGCAGAGCCGACAGGGACGTCGAGCAGTACTTC. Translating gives CASRADRDVEQYF.

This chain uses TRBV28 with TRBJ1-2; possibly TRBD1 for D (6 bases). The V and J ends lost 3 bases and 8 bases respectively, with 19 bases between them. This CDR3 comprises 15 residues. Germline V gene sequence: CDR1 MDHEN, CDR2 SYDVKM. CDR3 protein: CASSLPGERAFGYTF. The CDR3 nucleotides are TGTGCCAGCAGTTTGCCAGGGGAGAGAGCGTTCGGCTACACCTTC.

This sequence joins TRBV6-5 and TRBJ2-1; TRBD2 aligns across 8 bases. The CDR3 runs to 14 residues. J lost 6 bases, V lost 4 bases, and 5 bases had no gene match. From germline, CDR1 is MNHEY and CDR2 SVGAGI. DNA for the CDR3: TGTGCCAGCAGTTCCGGGAGGGCCGTCAATGAGCAGTTCTTC. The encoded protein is CASSSGRAVNEQFF.

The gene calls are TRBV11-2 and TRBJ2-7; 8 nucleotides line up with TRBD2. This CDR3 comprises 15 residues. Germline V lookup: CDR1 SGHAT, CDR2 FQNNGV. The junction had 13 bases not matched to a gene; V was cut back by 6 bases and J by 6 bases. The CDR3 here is CASRTSGRRLGEQYF. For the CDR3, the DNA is TGTGCCAGCAGGACAAGCGGGAGACGGTTGGGCGAGCAGTACTTC.

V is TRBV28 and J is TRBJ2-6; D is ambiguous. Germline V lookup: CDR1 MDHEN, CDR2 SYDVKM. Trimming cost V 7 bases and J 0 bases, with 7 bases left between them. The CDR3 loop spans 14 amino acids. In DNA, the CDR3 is TGTGCCAGCACCTACGTCTCTGGGGCCAACGTCCTGACTTTC. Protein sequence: CASTYVSGANVLTF. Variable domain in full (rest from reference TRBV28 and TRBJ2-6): DVKVTQSSRYLVKRTGEKVFLECVQDMDHENMFWYRQDPGLGLRLIYFSYDVKMKEKGDIPEGYSVSREKKERFSLILESASTNQTSMYLCASTYVSGANVLTFGAGSRLTVL.

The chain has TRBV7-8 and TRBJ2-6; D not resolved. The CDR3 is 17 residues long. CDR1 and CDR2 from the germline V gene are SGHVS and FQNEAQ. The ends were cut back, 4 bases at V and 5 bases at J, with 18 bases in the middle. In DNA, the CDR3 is TGTGCCAGCAGCTATCGAGTCCCACAAAGTCGGGCCAACGTCCTGACTTTC. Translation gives CASSYRVPQSRANVLTF.

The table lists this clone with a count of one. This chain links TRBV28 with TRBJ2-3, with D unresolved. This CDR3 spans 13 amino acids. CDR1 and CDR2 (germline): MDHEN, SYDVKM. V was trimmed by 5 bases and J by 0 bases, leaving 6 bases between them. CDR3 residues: CASSLPSTDTQYF. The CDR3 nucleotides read TGTGCCAGCAGTCTCCCTAGCACAGATACGCAGTATTTT. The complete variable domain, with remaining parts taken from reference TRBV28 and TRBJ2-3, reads DVKVTQSSRYLVKRTGEKVFLECVQDMDHENMFWYRQDPGLGLRLIYFSYDVKMKEKGDIPEGYSVSREKKERFSLILESASTNQTSMYLCASSLPSTDTQYFGPGTRLTVL.

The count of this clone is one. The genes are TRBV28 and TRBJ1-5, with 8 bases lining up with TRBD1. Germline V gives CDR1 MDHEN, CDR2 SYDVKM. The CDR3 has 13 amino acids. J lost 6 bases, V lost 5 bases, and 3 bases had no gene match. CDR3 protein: CASSEQGAQPQHF. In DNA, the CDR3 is TGTGCCAGCAGTGAGCAGGGGGCTCAGCCCCAGCATTTT.

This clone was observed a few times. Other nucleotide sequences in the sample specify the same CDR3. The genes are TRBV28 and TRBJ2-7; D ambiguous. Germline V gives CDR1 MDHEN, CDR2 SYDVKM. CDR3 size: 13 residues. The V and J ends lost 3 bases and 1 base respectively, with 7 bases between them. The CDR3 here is CASSFGRSYEQYF. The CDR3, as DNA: TGTGCCAGCAGTTTCGGACGTTCCTACGAGCAGTACTTC.